This T cell receptor beta chain was recorded in a study of beta chain features in type 1 diabetes. Study-level results: Among all four CD4+ subsets, Type 1 diabetes patients had TCRB CDR3s that were moderately but significantly shorter.

Expressed TCRB transcripts were sequenced after all isolated RNA was converted to cDNA. Method: immunoSEQ multiplex PCR; TCRdb's copy keeps in-frame clones and lacks some. Of about 650,000 clones listed, about an eighth were seen once; the top ten hold approximately 0.11%. A word on this clone: Its antigen is undetermined.

The clonotype originates from a young man with type 1 diabetes. Sequencing was done on a sample of naive CD4+ T cells from blood.

The CDR3 loop is CATSDRNSPLHF. Written as DNA, the CDR3 is TGTGCCACTTCGGACCGAAATTCACCCCTCCACTTT. The chain uses TRBV19 and TRBJ1-6; no clear D gene. CDR1 and CDR2 (germline): LNHDA, SQIVND (reference sequence). The CDR3 runs to 12 residues. The V gene lost 10 bases and the J gene lost 7 bases, with 11 bases spanning the gap.